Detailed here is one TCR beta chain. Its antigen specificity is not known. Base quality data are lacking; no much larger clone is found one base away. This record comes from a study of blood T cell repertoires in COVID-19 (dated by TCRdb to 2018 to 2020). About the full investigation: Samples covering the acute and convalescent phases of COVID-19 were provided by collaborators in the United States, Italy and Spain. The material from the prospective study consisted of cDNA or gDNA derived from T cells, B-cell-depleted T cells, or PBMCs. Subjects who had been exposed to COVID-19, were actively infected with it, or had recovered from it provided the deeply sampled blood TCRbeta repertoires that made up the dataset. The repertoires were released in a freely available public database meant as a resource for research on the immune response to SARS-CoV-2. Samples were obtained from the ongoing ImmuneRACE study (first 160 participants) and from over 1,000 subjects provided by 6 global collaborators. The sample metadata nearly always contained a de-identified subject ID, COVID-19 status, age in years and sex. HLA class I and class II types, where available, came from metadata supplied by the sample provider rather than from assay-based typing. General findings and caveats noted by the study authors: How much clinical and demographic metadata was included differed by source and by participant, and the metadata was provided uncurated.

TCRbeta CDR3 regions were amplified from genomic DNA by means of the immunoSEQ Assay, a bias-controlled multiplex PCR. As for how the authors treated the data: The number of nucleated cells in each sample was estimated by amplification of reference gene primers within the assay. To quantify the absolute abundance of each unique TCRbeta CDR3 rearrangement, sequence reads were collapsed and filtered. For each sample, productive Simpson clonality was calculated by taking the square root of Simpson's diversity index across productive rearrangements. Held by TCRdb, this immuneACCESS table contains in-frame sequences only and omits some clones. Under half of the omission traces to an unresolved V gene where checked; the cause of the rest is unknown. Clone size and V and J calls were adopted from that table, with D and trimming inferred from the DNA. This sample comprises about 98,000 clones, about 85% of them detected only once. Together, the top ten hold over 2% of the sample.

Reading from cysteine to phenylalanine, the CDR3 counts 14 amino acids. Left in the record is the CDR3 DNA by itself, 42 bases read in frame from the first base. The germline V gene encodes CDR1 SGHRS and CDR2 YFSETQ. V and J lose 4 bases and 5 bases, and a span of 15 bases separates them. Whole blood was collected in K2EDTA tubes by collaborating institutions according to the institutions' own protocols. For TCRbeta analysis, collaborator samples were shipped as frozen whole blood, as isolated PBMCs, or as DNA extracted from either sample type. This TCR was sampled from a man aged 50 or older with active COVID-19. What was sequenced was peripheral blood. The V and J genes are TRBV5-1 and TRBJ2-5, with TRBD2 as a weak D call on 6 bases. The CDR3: CASSPGTPGETQYF. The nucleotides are TGCGCCAGCAGCCCTGGGACTCCGGGGGAGACCCAGTACTTC.